The source of this T cell receptor beta chain is a study of blood T cells in healthy people across ages. For the second PCR, which ran for roughly 7 to 11 cycles, a sample-barcoded 5' primer and a J-beta primer mix were used. One entry per CDR3 protein results from TCRdb running MiXCR on the 5' RACE reads. The sample holds 800,000 or so distinct CDR3 sequences; around two thirds are singletons and the top ten take around 30%. This clonotype occurred a few times. There were healthy Caucasian individuals from Russia, aged about 6 to 100, serving as donors. V dropped 0 bases and J dropped 4 bases, with 6 bases sitting between them. CDR1 LNHNV and CDR2 YYDKDF come from the germline V gene (reference sequence). The CDR3 contains 13 residues.

The chain employs TRBV15 and TRBJ1-2; D perhaps matches TRBD1 (5 bases). The specimen sequenced was blood. The TCR sequence derives from a man aged 25 to 40 in good health. As DNA, the CDR3 is TGTGCCACCAGCAGAGAAGACAGCTATGGCTACACCTTC. Residues: CATSREDSYGYTF.